This T cell receptor beta chain was sequenced for a study of T cells in Graves' hyperthyroidism and ophthalmopathy. This clonotype was recorded at least ten times. Lactation, pregnancy, other autoimmune disease or uncontrolled infection excluded patients. Regions amplified from RNA transcripts were the TCR beta CDR3 regions. Primed by the HTBI set, a first-round RT-PCR was run on the TCR CDR3. One entry per CDR3 protein, called by TCRdb with MiXCR from the multiplex PCR reads. The sample yields more than 350,000 distinct CDR3 sequences, 12% to 15% seen once. The sequence came from a woman aged 55-69 years with Graves' ophthalmopathy. Sequenced material: blood.

This chain's CDR3 is CASGIQGYGYTF. Here the CDR3 DNA reads TGTGCCAGCGGGATACAGGGCTATGGCTACACCTTC. The chain carries TRBV28 and TRBJ1-2; tentatively, D is TRBD1 (6 bases). There are 12 residues in the CDR3. Germline CDR1 reads MDHEN; CDR2 reads SYDVKM. V lost 8 bases and J 4 bases, leaving 11 bases between the germline ends.